This T cell receptor beta chain appears in the sequencing data of a study of blood T cell repertoires in COVID-19. Study-level information: Sources were T cells, B-cell-depleted T cells, or PBMCs; the material itself was cDNA or gDNA.

Germline CDR1 and CDR2: MNHEY and SMNVEV (reference sequence). V gave up 2 bases and J gave up 2 bases, with 13 bases separating them. The CDR3 has 17 residues. Source study methods: The authors estimated nucleated cell counts from reference gene primer amplification. TCRdb keeps only in-frame clones here, not all; method: immunoSEQ multiplex PCR. The V and J calls and clone size were taken over from that table, and D and trimming were inferred from the DNA. The sample lists about 220,000 clones; roughly four fifths were seen once. This receptor was obtained from a woman in her 70s with acute or convalescent COVID-19. Sequenced: peripheral blood. The J gene is TRBJ1-6, the V gene TRBV27; tentatively, D is TRBD1 (5 bases). The CDR3 sequence: CASSLRTPNTYNSPLHF. The CDR3 coding sequence is TGTGCCAGCAGTTTAAGGACACCCAACACCTATAATTCACCCCTCCACTTT.